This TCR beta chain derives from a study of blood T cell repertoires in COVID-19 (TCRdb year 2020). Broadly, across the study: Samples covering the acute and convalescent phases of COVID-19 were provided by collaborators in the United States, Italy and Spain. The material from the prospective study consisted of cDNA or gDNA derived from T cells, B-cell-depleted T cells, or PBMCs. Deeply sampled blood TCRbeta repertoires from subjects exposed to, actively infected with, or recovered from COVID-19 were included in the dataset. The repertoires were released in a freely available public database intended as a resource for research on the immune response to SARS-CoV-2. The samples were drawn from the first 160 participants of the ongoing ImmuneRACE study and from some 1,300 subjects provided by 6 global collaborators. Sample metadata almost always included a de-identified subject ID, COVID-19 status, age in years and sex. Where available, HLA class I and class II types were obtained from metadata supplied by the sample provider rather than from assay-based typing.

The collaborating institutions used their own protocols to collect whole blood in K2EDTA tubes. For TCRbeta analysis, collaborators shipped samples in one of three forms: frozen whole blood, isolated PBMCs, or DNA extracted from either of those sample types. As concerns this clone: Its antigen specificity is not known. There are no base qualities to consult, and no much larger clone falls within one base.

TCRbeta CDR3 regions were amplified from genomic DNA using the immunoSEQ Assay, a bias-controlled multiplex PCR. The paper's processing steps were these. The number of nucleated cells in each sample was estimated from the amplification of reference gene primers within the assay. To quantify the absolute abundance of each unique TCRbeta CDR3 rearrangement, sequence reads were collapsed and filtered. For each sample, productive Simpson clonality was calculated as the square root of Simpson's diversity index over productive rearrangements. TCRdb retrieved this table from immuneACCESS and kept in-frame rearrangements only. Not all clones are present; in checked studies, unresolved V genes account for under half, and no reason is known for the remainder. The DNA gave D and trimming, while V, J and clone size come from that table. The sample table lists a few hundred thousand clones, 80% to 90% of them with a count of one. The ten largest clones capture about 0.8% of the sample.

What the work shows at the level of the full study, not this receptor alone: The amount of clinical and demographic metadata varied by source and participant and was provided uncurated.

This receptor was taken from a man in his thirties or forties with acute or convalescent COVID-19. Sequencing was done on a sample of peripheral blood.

The nucleotide sequence is given as TGTGCCAGCAGAGGGAGGACTGAAGCTTTCTTT. Translated, it gives CASRGRTEAFF. The V and J segments used are TRBV12-3 or TRBV12-4 and TRBJ1-1; the D gene is unclear. Deletion took 6 bases off V and 5 bases off J, with a span of 7 bases between the germline ends. The CDR3 holds 11 amino acids from the cysteine to the phenylalanine. This entry keeps only the CDR3 DNA: 33 bases, framed from base 1.